Listed below are T cell receptor beta chains from one sample, sequenced in a study of blood T cells in healthy people across ages. TCRdb re-derived calls from the 5' RACE reads in MiXCR, one entry per CDR3 protein. The table lists fewer than 700,000 distinct CDR3 sequences, 47% of them singletons, with about 26% in the top ten. The sample consisted of blood. The receptors were gathered from an elderly man in good health. Each CDR3 is given with its conserved first and last residue. Fields, in order: V gene, clone size, J gene, D gene, CDR3 protein, CDR3 DNA. The D gene is left open where the match is weak. Clone size is not always given. Where it is, it says once, few, many or a class for expanded clones.

TRBV29-1	NA	TRBJ2-7	TRBD1	CSVGTGVSDEQYF	TGCAGCGTCGGGACAGGGGTAAGCGACGAGCAGTACTTC
TRBV2	NA	TRBJ2-6	NA	CASDVGSRANVLTF	TGTGCCAGCGACGTCGGTAGCAGGGCCAACGTCCTGACTTTC
TRBV20-1	NA	TRBJ2-7	NA	CSARRQGDGEQYF	TGCAGTGCTAGAAGGCAGGGCGACGGCGAGCAGTACTTC
TRBV7-9	NA	TRBJ2-1	NA	CVSSRYNEQFF	TGTGTCAGCAGCCGTTACAATGAGCAGTTCTTC
TRBV6-6	many	TRBJ1-2	TRBD1	CASSSQGAGDYGYTF	TGTGCCAGCAGTTCGCAGGGGGCCGGGGACTATGGCTACACCTTC
TRBV20-1	NA	TRBJ1-4	NA	CSAPSRGATNEKLFF	TGCAGTGCTCCGAGCAGGGGAGCAACTAATGAAAAACTGTTTTTT
TRBV7-2	NA	TRBJ1-5	NA	CASSLGPGGNQPQHF	TGTGCCAGCTCTCTTGGCCCCGGGGGCAATCAGCCCCAGCATTTT
TRBV29-1	once	TRBJ1-1	NA	CSVQPTGDSEAFF	TGCAGCGTACAGCCGACAGGAGACTCTGAAGCTTTCTTT
TRBV2	few	TRBJ1-1	TRBD1	CASSVRDRNTEAFF	TGTGCCAGCAGCGTCCGGGACAGGAACACTGAAGCTTTCTTT
TRBV5-1	few	TRBJ2-1	TRBD1	CASSGQVRSSYNEQFF	TGCGCCAGCAGCGGACAGGTCAGAAGCTCCTACAATGAGCAGTTCTTC
TRBV2	many	TRBJ2-7	NA	CASRDSSYEQYF	TGCGCCAGCAGGGATAGCTCCTACGAGCAGTACTTC
TRBV27	NA	TRBJ2-1	NA	CASSPYSSYNEQFF	TGTGCCAGCAGCCCGTATAGCTCCTACAATGAGCAGTTCTTC
TRBV7-9	NA	TRBJ1-6	TRBD1	CASSTGVYNSPLHF	TGTGCCAGCAGTACAGGGGTCTATAATTCACCCCTCCACTTT
TRBV13	NA	TRBJ2-1	NA	CASSARRAAYNEQFF	TGTGCCAGCAGCGCCCGACGAGCGGCTTACAATGAGCAGTTCTTC
TRBV5-1	few	TRBJ2-3	NA	CASSPRASWTDTQYF	TGCGCCAGCAGCCCCCGCGCCTCGTGGACAGATACGCAGTATTTT